This is a list of T cell receptor beta chains from one sample in a study of persistence of HIV-infected CD4 T cells. Sequencing used immunoSEQ multiplex PCR; TCRdb keeps in-frame clones, though not all of them. This repertoire shows more than 15,000 clones, 65% found once; its top ten account for roughly 8%. Their recognized antigens are unknown. The starting material was CD4+ T cells sorted from PBMCs after roughly 19-hour stimulation, obtained from a patient who received antiretroviral therapy. These TCRs come from an adult woman with HIV who was CMV-seropositive. The CDR3 runs from the conserved cysteine through the conserved F or W. A D gene is named only where the DNA matches it firmly. Clone size is stated in some rows and not others, as once, few, many or a class when expanded.

V	J	D	size	CDR3	DNA
TRBV6-5	TRBJ2-6	NA	NA	CASESSGANVLTF	TGTGCCAGCGAGTCCTCTGGGGCCAACGTCCTGACTTTC
TRBV19	TRBJ1-2	NA	NA	CASSMGQTPYGYTF	TGTGCCAGTAGTATGGGGCAGACCCCCTATGGCTACACCTTC
TRBV2	TRBJ1-1	TRBD1	NA	CASSGQGWREDTEAFF	TGTGCCAGCAGCGGACAGGGGTGGAGGGAGGACACTGAAGCTTTCTTT
TRBV4-1	TRBJ1-3	NA	NA	CASSQETVFSGNTIYF	TGCGCCAGCAGCCAAGAGACCGTTTTCTCTGGAAACACCATATATTTT
TRBV5-5	TRBJ2-5	NA	few	CASSLVQGNVETQYF	TGTGCCAGCAGCTTGGTCCAGGGGAATGTGGAGACCCAGTACTTC
TRBV6-2/TRBV6-3	TRBJ1-6	NA	NA	CASSSLTGSNSPLHF	TGTGCCAGCAGTTCCCTTACAGGTTCGAATTCACCCCTCCACTTT
TRBV2	TRBJ2-5	TRBD2	NA	CASSLQLAGLETQYF	TGTGCCAGCAGTCTCCAACTAGCGGGGTTAGAGACCCAGTACTTC
TRBV19	TRBJ1-5	TRBD1	medium-sized	CASSRQGAEPQHF	TGTGCCAGTAGTCGACAGGGGGCAGAGCCCCAGCATTTT
TRBV11-1	TRBJ1-1	NA	few	CASSLQVGTEAFF	TGTGCCAGCAGCTTACAGGTCGGGACTGAAGCTTTCTTT
TRBV19	TRBJ1-5	NA	NA	CASGDRRNQPQHF	TGTGCCAGTGGAGACAGACGCAATCAGCCCCAGCATTTT
TRBV7-6	TRBJ2-1	NA	NA	CASSLVDRGGFNEQFF	TGTGCCAGCAGCTTAGTAGACAGGGGAGGGTTTAATGAGCAGTTCTTC
TRBV29-1	TRBJ1-3	NA	NA	CSVEAGAGVGNTIYF	TGCAGCGTTGAGGCGGGGGCCGGGGTTGGAAACACCATATATTTT
TRBV9	TRBJ2-7	NA	NA	CASSVGGIGPLSYEQYF	TGTGCCAGCAGCGTGGGAGGAATCGGGCCTCTCTCCTACGAGCAGTACTTC
TRBV5-1	TRBJ1-4	NA	NA	CASSLTGSSAGNEKLFF	TGCGCCAGCAGCTTGACAGGCTCGAGCGCCGGTAATGAAAAACTGTTTTTT
TRBV19	TRBJ1-1	TRBD1	NA	CASSPVDRGTEAFF	TGTGCTAGTAGTCCAGTCGACAGGGGCACTGAAGCTTTCTTT
TRBV5-8	TRBJ1-1	NA	NA	CASSRGHLNTEAFF	TGTGCCAGCAGCCGAGGACACCTGAACACTGAAGCTTTCTTT
TRBV5-1	TRBJ2-3	NA	medium-sized	CASSYQQTSRTDTQYF	TGCGCCAGCAGCTACCAACAGACCAGCCGCACAGATACGCAGTATTTT
TRBV5-8	TRBJ2-1	NA	few	CASIVGTPLYNEQFF	TGTGCCAGCATCGTGGGGACTCCGTTGTACAATGAGCAGTTCTTC
TRBV6-6	TRBJ2-3	NA	NA	CASSRSSSTDTQYF	TGTGCCAGCAGTCGCAGTTCAAGCACAGATACGCAGTATTTT
TRBV15	TRBJ1-3	NA	NA	CATTPGSGNTIYF	TGTGCCACAACCCCGGGCTCTGGAAACACCATATATTTT
TRBV6-2/TRBV6-3	TRBJ2-2	NA	NA	CASSSYTGELFF	TGTGCCAGCAGTTCCTACACCGGGGAGCTGTTTTTT
TRBV5-6	TRBJ1-2	TRBD1	NA	CASSSTGEGSDYTF	TGTGCCAGCAGCTCGACAGGGGAAGGGTCTGACTACACCTTC
TRBV7-9	TRBJ1-2	NA	NA	CASSQQGNYGYTF	TGTGCCAGCAGCCAGCAGGGAAACTATGGCTACACCTTC
TRBV3-1/TRBV3-2	TRBJ2-3	NA	NA	CASSSSEPRPDTQYF	TGTGCCAGCAGCTCCTCCGAGCCGCGGCCAGATACGCAGTATTTT
TRBV30	TRBJ1-2	NA	NA	CAWSERSDGAYGYTF	TGTGCCTGGAGCGAACGGTCGGACGGCGCGTATGGCTACACCTTC
TRBV28	TRBJ1-1	NA	NA	CASSRGRGFLDTEAFF	TGTGCCAGCAGTAGGGGGAGGGGATTCTTGGACACTGAAGCTTTCTTT
TRBV28	TRBJ1-6	NA	NA	CASNSGSADNSPLHF	TGTGCCAGCAATTCTGGGAGTGCCGATAATTCACCCCTCCACTTT
TRBV10-3	TRBJ2-2	NA	few	CAISESVGGTGELFF	TGTGCCATCAGTGAGTCGGTTGGAGGGACCGGGGAGCTGTTTTTT
TRBV6-7	TRBJ1-3	TRBD1	medium-sized	CASTDPGGQGISTIYF	TGTGCCAGCACCGACCCCGGGGGACAGGGGATTTCCACCATATATTTT
TRBV12-3/TRBV12-4	TRBJ2-4	NA	NA	CASSLAGGIQYF	TGTGCCAGCAGTTTAGCGGGGGGCATTCAGTACTTC
TRBV5-1	TRBJ1-2	TRBD1	NA	CASSLTGTEFYGYTF	TGCGCCAGCAGCTTGACCGGGACAGAATTCTATGGCTACACCTTC
TRBV5-1	TRBJ2-2	NA	NA	CASSSNTFNTGELFF	TGCGCCAGCAGCTCAAACACCTTCAACACCGGGGAGCTGTTTTTT
TRBV6-5	TRBJ1-1	TRBD1	few	CASTQTGTGNTEAFF	TGTGCCAGTACTCAGACCGGGACAGGGAACACTGAAGCTTTCTTT
TRBV5-4	TRBJ2-1	NA	NA	CASSPRQGSQGIANEQFF	TGTGCCAGCAGTCCCCGACAAGGCTCGCAGGGGATAGCCAATGAGCAGTTCTTC
TRBV2	TRBJ2-4	TRBD2	NA	CASSRDSGGKNIQYF	TGTGCCAGCAGTAGGGATAGCGGGGGCAAAAACATTCAGTACTTC
TRBV9	TRBJ2-1	TRBD2	few	CASSILAGAYNEQFF	TGTGCCAGCAGCATTCTAGCGGGGGCCTACAATGAGCAGTTCTTC
TRBV5-1	TRBJ2-3	TRBD2	NA	CASSLGGLAGSLDTQYF	TGCGCCAGCAGCTTGGGGGGACTAGCGGGAAGTTTGGATACGCAGTATTTT
TRBV12-5	TRBJ2-3	NA	NA	CASGTGLYTDTQYF	TGTGCTAGTGGAACCGGACTCTACACAGATACGCAGTATTTT
TRBV19	TRBJ2-2	TRBD1	NA	CASIGAGGRTGELFF	TGTGCCAGTATAGGGGCAGGGGGTCGCACCGGGGAGCTGTTTTTT
TRBV3-1/TRBV3-2	TRBJ2-1	NA	NA	CASSPGTANSNNEQFF	TGTGCCAGCAGCCCGGGGACCGCGAACTCAAACAATGAGCAGTTCTTC
TRBV5-5	TRBJ2-1	TRBD1	few	CASNDYRGSSYNEQFF	TGTGCCAGCAACGATTACAGGGGTTCGTCCTACAATGAGCAGTTCTTC
TRBV9	TRBJ1-2	NA	NA	CASSVKTDLYGYTF	TGTGCCAGCAGCGTCAAGACAGACCTCTATGGCTACACCTTC
TRBV6-6	TRBJ1-5	NA	NA	CASSYSGGNQPQHF	TGTGCCAGCAGTTACTCGGGGGGCAATCAGCCCCAGCATTTT
TRBV9	TRBJ1-3	TRBD1	NA	CASSVAQGGGNTIYF	TGTGCCAGCAGCGTAGCTCAGGGGGGCGGAAACACCATATATTTT
TRBV5-1	TRBJ1-2	NA	NA	CASSLEGTSWTF	TGCGCCAGCAGCTTGGAAGGGACCTCCTGGACCTTC
TRBV6-1	TRBJ1-4	NA	NA	CASSEPNFPEQGDEKLFF	TGTGCCAGCAGTGAACCCAACTTCCCGGAACAGGGCGATGAAAAACTGTTTTTT
TRBV27	TRBJ1-2	NA	NA	CASSLGIGNYGYTF	TGTGCCAGCAGTTTAGGTATAGGGAACTATGGCTACACCTTC
TRBV5-1	TRBJ1-6	NA	medium-sized	CASSPLSGNSPLHF	TGCGCCAGCAGCCCGCTTAGTGGGAATTCACCCCTCCACTTT
TRBV5-5	TRBJ2-1	TRBD2	NA	CASSFGTSGGKVEQFF	TGTGCCAGCAGCTTTGGGACTAGCGGGGGTAAGGTTGAGCAGTTCTTC
TRBV19	TRBJ2-3	NA	NA	CASSIGAPDTQYF	TGTGCCAGCAGCATCGGGGCCCCAGATACGCAGTATTTT
TRBV2	TRBJ2-3	NA	NA	CASRRVGDTQYF	TGTGCCAGCAGGCGGGTAGGAGATACGCAGTATTTT
TRBV27	TRBJ1-4	NA	few	CASSRLRQGPGKLFF	TGTGCCAGCAGTCGCCTGCGGCAGGGGCCCGGTAAACTGTTTTTT
TRBV10-3	TRBJ1-2	TRBD1	once	CAISAGQGAGDGYTF	TGTGCCATCAGCGCTGGACAGGGGGCAGGGGATGGCTACACCTTC
TRBV3-1/TRBV3-2	TRBJ2-1	NA	NA	CASVRSSSYNEQFF	TGTGCCAGCGTTCGGAGTAGCTCCTACAATGAGCAGTTCTTC
TRBV2	TRBJ1-4	NA	NA	CASRAYVATNEKLFF	TGTGCCAGCAGAGCATACGTTGCAACTAATGAAAAACTGTTTTTT
TRBV3-1/TRBV3-2	TRBJ1-4	NA	few	CASSPSDEKLFF	TGTGCCAGCAGCCCATCTGATGAAAAACTGTTTTTT
TRBV7-9	TRBJ2-3	NA	NA	CASSLGVAEGTDTQYF	TGTGCCAGCAGCCTAGGGGTAGCGGAGGGCACAGATACGCAGTATTTT